The 29 T cell receptor beta chains in this list originate from one sample, sequenced in a study of blood T cell repertoires in COVID-19. TCRdb's copy holds only in-frame clones and misses some; the assay was immunoSEQ multiplex PCR. Of 290,000 or so clones in the sample, about four fifths were seen once. Input material: PBMCs or T cells enriched from blood (not recorded which). The receptors originated from a man aged 35-49 years who had been exposed to COVID-19.

The chain's CDR3 is CASSSTSGSMYEQFF. CDR3 coding DNA: TGTGCCAGTAGTTCGACTAGCGGGAGTATGTATGAGCAGTTCTTC. The chain has TRBV19 and TRBJ2-1; 12 nucleotides match TRBD2. V lost 5 bases and J lost 8; bases outside the gene matches: 7. Germline V gene sequence: CDR1 LNHDA, CDR2 SQIVND (reference sequence). This CDR3 has 15 amino acids.

CDR3: CSVEDRGKETQYF. In DNA, the CDR3 is TGCAGCGTTGAAGATAGAGGAAAAGAGACCCAGTACTTC. V is TRBV29-1 and J is TRBJ2-5; D uncertain. Germline V lookup: CDR1 SQVTM, CDR2 ANQGSEA. This CDR3 contains 13 residues. Trimming shortened V by 0 bases and J by 3 bases, and 8 bases separated the two germline ends. The full variable domain, rest sourced from reference TRBV29-1 and TRBJ2-5, is SAVISQKPSRDICQRGTSLTIQCQVDSQVTMMFWYRQQPGQSLTLIATANQGSEATYESGFVIDKFPISRPNLTFSTLTVSNMSPEDSSIYLCSVEDRGKETQYFGPGTRLLVL.

V usage is TRBV7-6 and J usage is TRBJ1-1, with 7 bases that match TRBD1. V lost 0 bases to trimming and J lost 5 bases; unmatched junction nucleotides: 6. CDR1 is SGHVS and CDR2 is FNYEAQ in the germline V gene. This CDR3 has 15 residues. CDR3: CASSLAPEGATEAFF. CDR3 in DNA: TGTGCCAGCAGCTTAGCCCCGGAGGGGGCTACTGAAGCTTTCTTT.

The chain is built from TRBV11-3 and TRBJ2-5; D remains ambiguous. V was clipped by 2 bases and J by 5 bases, with 3 bases between them. This CDR3 has 11 residues. Germline lookup yields CDR1 SGHNT and CDR2 YENEEA. Written as DNA, the CDR3 is TGTGCCAGCAGCTTATCGGAGACCCAGTACTTC. Protein: CASSLSETQYF.

The chain recombines TRBV5-5 with TRBJ1-4; TRBD1 matches 7 bases. Germline-derived CDR1 and CDR2 are SGHKS and YYEKEE (reference sequence). J was trimmed by 7 bases and V by 4 bases; bases with no gene match: 13. This CDR3 comprises 16 residues. In nucleotides, the CDR3 is TGTGCCAGCAGCCGACAGGGCAAGAGTTTTACTGAAAAACTGTTTTTT. This translates into CASSRQGKSFTEKLFF.

V and J are TRBV5-5 and TRBJ2-7; D is perhaps TRBD1 (6 bases). Per germline, CDR1 SGHKS and CDR2 YYEKEE (reference sequence). The CDR3 has 16 residues. Trimming removed 2 bases from V and 10 bases from J, with 25 bases in between. Here the CDR3 DNA reads TGTGCCAGCAGCTTCCTCTCGCCAGGGGTTCCCCCGCGACAGTACTTC. The encoded protein is CASSFLSPGVPPRQYF.

The gene calls are TRBV5-4 and TRBJ2-7; TRBD1 aligns across 8 bases. The V and J ends lost 3 bases and 7 bases, in that order; junction bases with no gene match: 6. The germline CDR1 and CDR2 sequences are SGHNT and YYREEE (reference sequence). This CDR3 comprises 13 residues. The CDR3 coding sequence is TGTGCCAGCAGCTGGGCAGGGGGCCTTGAGCAGTACTTC. It codes for CASSWAGGLEQYF. Drawing the rest from reference TRBV5-4 and TRBJ2-7, the complete variable domain is ETGVTQSPTHLIKTRGQQVTLRCSSQSGHNTVSWYQQALGQGPQFIFQYYREEENGRGNFPPRFSGLQFPNYSSELNVNALELDDSALYLCASSWAGGLEQYFGPGTRLTVT.

J is TRBJ2-5 and V is TRBV7-8, with 8 bases lining up with TRBD2. J was trimmed by 5 bases and V by 5 bases; bases with no gene match: 16. This CDR3 contains 17 residues. CDR1 and CDR2 (germline): SGHVS, FQNEAQ. CDR3 nucleotide sequence: TGTGCCAGCAGCAGATTAACCGGGACTAGAGGCGGGGAGACCCAGTACTTC. Amino acids: CASSRLTGTRGGETQYF.

This clone has only one observation. The V gene is TRBV30, the J gene TRBJ2-7; maybe TRBD2 (6 bases). Germline V gives CDR1 GTSNPN, CDR2 SVGIG (reference sequence). V gave up 2 bases and J gave up 6 bases, with 14 bases separating them. This CDR3 has 13 residues. CDR3 DNA sequence: TGTGCCTGGAGTCGGGGGAGTCCGGCCGAGCAGTACTTC. Its translation: CAWSRGSPAEQYF.

CDR3: CASSVAGLAVNEQYF. CDR3 nucleotide sequence: TGTGCCAGCAGCGTCGCTGGACTAGCGGTCAACGAGCAGTACTTC. The V gene is TRBV9, the J gene TRBJ2-7; TRBD2 matches 10 bases. V lost 2 bases to trimming and J lost 5 bases; unmatched junction nucleotides: 7. Germline V gene lookup returns CDR1 SGDLS and CDR2 YYNGEE. The CDR3 length is 15 residues.

The rearrangement uses TRBV3-1 (or the pseudogene TRBV3-2) and TRBJ1-1; D gene ambiguous. This CDR3 spans 14 amino acids. V lost 8 bases to trimming and J lost 7 bases, with 20 bases between them. The V gene's germline CDR1 is LGHDT and CDR2 YNNKEL (reference sequence). The DNA of the CDR3 is TGTGCCAGCGGCCCCCCCCACTGGAGAAATGAAGCTTTCTTT. Its protein product is CASGPPHWRNEAFF.

The chain is built from TRBV18 and TRBJ2-1; TRBD2 might be the D (7 bases). CDR1 and CDR2 from the germline V gene are KGHSH and LQKENI. The CDR3 spans 15 residues. V lost 2 bases and J lost 8, with 16 bases in between. DNA of the CDR3: TGTGCCAGCTCACCAGCGGGGGCAGGGTCGGATGAGCAGTTCTTC. Translated: CASSPAGAGSDEQFF. The full variable domain, its missing parts supplied by reference TRBV18 and TRBJ2-1, is NAGVMQNPRHLVRRRGQEARLRCSPMKGHSHVYWYRQLPEEGLKFMVYLQKENIIDESGMPKERFSAEFPKEGPSILRIQQVVRGDSAAYFCASSPAGAGSDEQFFGPGTRLTVL.

The J gene is TRBJ1-2, the V gene TRBV7-9; 8 bases align to TRBD1. Per the germline V gene, CDR1 is SEHNR and CDR2 is FQNEAQ (reference sequence). The ends lost 8 bases at V and 0 bases at J; junction bases unmatched: 5. The CDR3 is 14 residues long. The CDR3 is CASRRTGPNYGYTF. The DNA of the CDR3 is TGTGCCAGCCGAAGGACAGGGCCTAACTATGGCTACACCTTC.

The chain carries TRBV13 and TRBJ2-5; 7 bases match TRBD1. V dropped 3 bases and J dropped 4; count of bases not matched to a gene: 5. Germline CDR1 reads PRHDT; CDR2 reads FYEKMQ (reference sequence). The CDR3 length is 14 residues. Here the CDR3 reads CASSFSGTAETQYF. The CDR3 bases are TGTGCCAGCAGCTTCTCCGGGACAGCAGAGACCCAGTACTTC.

J is TRBJ1-1 and V is TRBV11-1, with 7 bases aligning to TRBD1. The CDR3 runs to 14 residues. Trimming cost V 5 bases and J 3 bases; bases outside gene matches: 6. Germline values: CDR1 SGHAT, CDR2 FQDESV (reference sequence). Here the CDR3 reads CASSPRTGDTEAFF. The CDR3 nucleotides read TGTGCCAGCAGCCCCCGGACAGGAGACACTGAAGCTTTCTTT.

V usage is TRBV27 and J usage is TRBJ2-3, with 8 nucleotides matching TRBD2. J lost 3 bases, V lost 7 bases, and 6 bases had no gene match. This CDR3 spans 14 amino acids. Germline CDR1 is MNHEY and CDR2 is SMNVEV (reference sequence). The CDR3 region is CASTLAGATDTQYF. The CDR3 DNA is TGTGCCAGCACCCTAGCGGGCGCGACAGATACGCAGTATTTT.

The gene calls are TRBV5-1 and TRBJ2-5; D is perhaps TRBD2 (6 bases). This CDR3 has 23 residues. The germline V gene has CDR1 SGHRS and CDR2 YFSETQ. V lost 0 bases, J lost 2 bases, and 35 bases lay in between. The CDR3 spells CASSLGTERVGVTVSVGQETQYF. The DNA of the CDR3 is TGCGCCAGCAGCTTGGGGACGGAGCGGGTCGGGGTGACCGTCTCGGTGGGTCAAGAGACCCAGTACTTC. Full variable domain (rest looked up from reference TRBV5-1 and TRBJ2-5): KAGVTQTPRYLIKTRGQQVTLSCSPISGHRSVSWYQQTPGQGLQFLFEYFSETQRNKGNFPGRFSGRQFSNSRSEMNVSTLELGDSALYLCASSLGTERVGVTVSVGQETQYFGPGTRLLVL.

The chain recombines TRBV5-1 with TRBJ2-7; the match to TRBD2 covers 12 bases. Losses at the gene ends were 2 bases for V and 6 bases for J; bases not matched to a gene: 15. CDR3 length: 18 residues. Germline V lookup: CDR1 SGHRS, CDR2 YFSETQ. In DNA form, the CDR3 reads TGCGCCAGCAGCTTTCCGCTAGCGGGAGGGCCGGACGTCAGCGAGCAGTACTTC. This translates into CASSFPLAGGPDVSEQYF.

The rearrangement links TRBV2 to TRBJ2-7, with 8 bases aligning to TRBD2. With 7 bases clipped from V and 5 bases from J, the junction kept 7 bases outside the gene matches. CDR1 and CDR2 from the germline V gene are SNHLY and FYNNEI. The length of the CDR3 is 13 residues. The CDR3 protein is CASTWTSRDEQYF. The CDR3 nucleotides are TGTGCCAGCACATGGACTAGCCGGGACGAGCAGTACTTC.

V and J are TRBV3-1 (or the pseudogene TRBV3-2) and TRBJ1-2; D may be TRBD1 (5 bases). Per germline, CDR1 LGHDT and CDR2 YNNKEL (reference sequence). The CDR3 covers 15 residues. V lost 4 bases, J lost 7 bases, and 19 bases lay in between. The CDR3 DNA follows: TGTGCCAGCAGCCCTGGAGACAGAACCCTCCTTGGCTACACCTTC. This sequence encodes CASSPGDRTLLGYTF.

The V gene is TRBV5-1, the J gene TRBJ2-7; D possibly corresponds to TRBD2 (6 bases). This CDR3 comprises 17 residues. Germline lookup yields CDR1 SGHRS and CDR2 YFSETQ. The V end lost 3 bases, the J end lost 1 base, and 20 bases lay between the germline ends. Here the CDR3 DNA reads TGCGCCAGCAGCTGGGCGGGGCGTGGAAAGAAATCCTACGAGCAGTACTTC. As protein: CASSWAGRGKKSYEQYF.

V is TRBV9 and J is TRBJ1-6; a possible D gene is TRBD1 (5 bases). CDR3 length: 16 amino acids. Germline V gene sequence: CDR1 SGDLS, CDR2 YYNGEE. Trimming removed 0 bases at V and 1 base at J, with 8 bases between. The CDR3 DNA is TGTGCCAGCAGCGTAGATAAGGGGTCCTATAATTCACCCCTCCACTTT. This codes for CASSVDKGSYNSPLHF.

This chain connects TRBV7-2 to TRBJ2-7; tentative D call: TRBD2 (6 bases). The V gene lost 0 bases and the J gene lost 2 bases, with 11 bases spanning the gap. This CDR3 region has 15 residues. Germline V gives CDR1 SGHTA, CDR2 FQGNSA. The CDR3 DNA reads TGTGCCAGCAGCTTAGCGCGGGGCCGTACCTACGAGCAGTACTTC. This gives the protein CASSLARGRTYEQYF.

This clone came up once. V usage is TRBV11-2 and J usage is TRBJ1-1; D perhaps matches TRBD1 (5 bases). V was trimmed by 6 bases and J by 4 bases, leaving 24 bases between them. Germline CDR1 and CDR2: SGHAT and FQNNGV. CDR3 length equals 17 residues. CDR3 sequence reads: CASRSAHHWEGFTEAFF. CDR3 DNA: TGTGCCAGCAGGTCCGCCCATCACTGGGAGGGGTTCACTGAAGCTTTCTTT.

The rearrangement uses TRBV3-1 (or the pseudogene TRBV3-2) and TRBJ2-7; D unclear. The CDR3 consists of 12 residues. V lost 0 bases and J 7 bases, leaving 7 bases between the germline ends. CDR1 and CDR2 from the germline V gene are LGHDT and YNNKEL (reference sequence). CDR3 nucleotides: TGTGCCAGCAGCCAAGAATCTAGGGAGCAGTACTTC. It is translated as CASSQESREQYF.

This clone was detected only once. The chain combines TRBV19 with TRBJ1-5; 9 nucleotides line up with TRBD1. CDR1 and CDR2 (germline): LNHDA, SQIVND (reference sequence). CDR3 size: 14 residues. V lost 9 bases and J lost 2; bases outside the gene matches: 5. CDR3 in amino acids: CASSDRGGNQPQHF. DNA of the CDR3: TGTGCCAGCTCCGACAGGGGGGGCAATCAGCCCCAGCATTTT.

The chain has TRBV10-2 and TRBJ2-7; 8 bases are a match to TRBD1. Germline loops: CDR1 WSHSY, CDR2 SAAADI. CDR3 size: 12 residues. V shed 6 bases and J 7 bases; nucleotides not matched to a gene: 5. In nucleotides, the CDR3 is TGCGCCAGCAGGGACAGGGCCGGGGAGCAGTACTTC. Translating gives CASRDRAGEQYF.

The V gene is TRBV5-1, the J gene TRBJ2-3; perhaps TRBD1 as D (5 bases). Germline V gives CDR1 SGHRS, CDR2 YFSETQ. The CDR3 has 18 amino acids. Trimming removed 2 bases at V and 0 bases at J, with 19 bases between. In DNA form, the CDR3 reads TGCGCCAGCAGCTTACTGGGGCCTCGGGCTACTAGCACAGATACGCAGTATTTT. It yields the protein CASSLLGPRATSTDTQYF.

The sample holds a few counts of this clone. This chain uses TRBV4-1 with TRBJ2-1; TRBD1 aligns across 11 bases. Losses at the gene ends were 4 bases for V and 0 bases for J; bases not matched to a gene: 2. CDR3 length: 16 amino acids. The V gene's germline CDR1 is MGHRA and CDR2 YSYEKL. The CDR3 DNA reads TGCGCCAGCAGCCCGGGACAGGGGGTCTCCTACAATGAGCAGTTCTTC. It codes for CASSPGQGVSYNEQFF.